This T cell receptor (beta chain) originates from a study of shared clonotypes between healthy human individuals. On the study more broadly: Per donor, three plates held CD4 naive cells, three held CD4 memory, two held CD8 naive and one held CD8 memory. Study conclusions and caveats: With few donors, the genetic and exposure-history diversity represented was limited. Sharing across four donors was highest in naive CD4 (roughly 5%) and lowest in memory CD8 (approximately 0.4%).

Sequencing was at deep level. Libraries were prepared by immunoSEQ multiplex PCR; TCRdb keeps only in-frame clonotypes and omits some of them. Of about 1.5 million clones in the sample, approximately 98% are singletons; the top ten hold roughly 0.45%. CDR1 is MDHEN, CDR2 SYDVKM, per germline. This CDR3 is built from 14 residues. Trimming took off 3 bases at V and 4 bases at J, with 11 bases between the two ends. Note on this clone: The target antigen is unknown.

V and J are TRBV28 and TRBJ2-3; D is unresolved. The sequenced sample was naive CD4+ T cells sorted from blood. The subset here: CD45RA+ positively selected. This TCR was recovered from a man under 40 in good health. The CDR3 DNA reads TGTGCCAGCAGTTTCGTCCCCACTTCAGATACGCAGTATTTT. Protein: CASSFVPTSDTQYF.